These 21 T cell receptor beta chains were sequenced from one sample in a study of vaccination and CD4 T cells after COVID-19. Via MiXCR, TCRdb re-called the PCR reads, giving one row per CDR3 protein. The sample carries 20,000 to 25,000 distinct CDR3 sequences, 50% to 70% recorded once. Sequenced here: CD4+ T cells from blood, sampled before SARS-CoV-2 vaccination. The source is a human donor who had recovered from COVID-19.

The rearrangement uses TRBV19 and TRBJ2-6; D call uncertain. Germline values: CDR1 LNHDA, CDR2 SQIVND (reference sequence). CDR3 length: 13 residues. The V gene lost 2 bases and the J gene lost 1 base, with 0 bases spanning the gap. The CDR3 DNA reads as TGTGCCAGTAGTATATCTGGGGCCAACGTCCTGACTTTC. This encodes CASSISGANVLTF.

The CDR3 loop reads CASSIGQLSSNTEAFF. The CDR3 region has the DNA TGCGCCAGCAGCATAGGACAGCTATCCTCCAACACTGAAGCTTTCTTT. The chain couples TRBV5-1 to TRBJ1-1; weak D call: TRBD1 (6 bases). Trimming removed 4 bases at V and 2 bases at J, with 18 bases between. This CDR3 contains 16 residues. The V gene's germline CDR1 is SGHRS and CDR2 YFSETQ.

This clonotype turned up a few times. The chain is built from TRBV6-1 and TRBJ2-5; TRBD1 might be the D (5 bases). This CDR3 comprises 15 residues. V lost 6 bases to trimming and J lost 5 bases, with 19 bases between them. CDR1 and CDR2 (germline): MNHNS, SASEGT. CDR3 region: CASSRSGFSEETQYF. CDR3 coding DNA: TGTGCCAGCAGCCGATCAGGGTTTTCGGAGGAGACCCAGTACTTC.

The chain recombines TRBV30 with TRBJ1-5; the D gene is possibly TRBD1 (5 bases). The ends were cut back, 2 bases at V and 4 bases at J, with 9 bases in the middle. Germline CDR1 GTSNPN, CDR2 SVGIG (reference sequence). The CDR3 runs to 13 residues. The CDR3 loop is CAWSLAGNQPQHF. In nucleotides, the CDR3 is TGTGCCTGGAGTCTAGCAGGGAATCAGCCCCAGCATTTT.

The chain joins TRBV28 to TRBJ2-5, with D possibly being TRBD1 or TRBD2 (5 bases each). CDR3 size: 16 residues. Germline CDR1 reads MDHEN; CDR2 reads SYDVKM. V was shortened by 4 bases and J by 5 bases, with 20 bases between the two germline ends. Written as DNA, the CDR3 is TGTGCCAGCAGTTCCCCTGGGGGAATAAGGCGGGAGACCCAGTACTTC. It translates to CASSSPGGIRRETQYF.

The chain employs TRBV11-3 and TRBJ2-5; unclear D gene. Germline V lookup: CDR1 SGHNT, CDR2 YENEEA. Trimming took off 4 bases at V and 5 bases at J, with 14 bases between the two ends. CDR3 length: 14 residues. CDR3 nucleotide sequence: TGTGCCAGCAGCTCATCGGGCCCTGCGGAGACCCAGTACTTC. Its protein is CASSSSGPAETQYF.

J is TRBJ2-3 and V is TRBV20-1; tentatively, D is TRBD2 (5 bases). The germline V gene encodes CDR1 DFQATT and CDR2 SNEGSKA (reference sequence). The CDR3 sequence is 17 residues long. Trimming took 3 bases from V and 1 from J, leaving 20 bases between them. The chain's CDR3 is CSASHQSGNIRTDTQYF. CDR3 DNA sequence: TGCAGTGCTAGTCACCAATCCGGGAACATTCGCACAGATACGCAGTATTTT.

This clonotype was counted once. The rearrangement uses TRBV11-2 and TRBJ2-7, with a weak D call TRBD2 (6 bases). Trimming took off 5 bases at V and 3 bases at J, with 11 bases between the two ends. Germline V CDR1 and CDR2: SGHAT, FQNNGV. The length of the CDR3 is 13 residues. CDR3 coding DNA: TGTGCCAGCAGCCGGGGGAGCCACTACGAGCAGTACTTC. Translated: CASSRGSHYEQYF.

The CDR3 spells CASFDRDGQNTGELFF. The CDR3 nucleotides are TGTGCCAGCTTCGACCGGGACGGACAGAACACCGGGGAGCTGTTTTTT. This chain connects TRBV2 to TRBJ2-2, with D possibly called TRBD1 or TRBD2 (5 bases each). The CDR3 contains 16 residues. Deletions cut 8 bases from V and 1 base from J, with 17 bases between. In germline, CDR1 is SNHLY, CDR2 FYNNEI.

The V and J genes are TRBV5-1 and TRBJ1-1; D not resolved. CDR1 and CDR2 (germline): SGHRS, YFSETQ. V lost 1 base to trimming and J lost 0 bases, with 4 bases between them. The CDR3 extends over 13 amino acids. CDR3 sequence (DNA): TGCGCCAGCAGCTTGTCCGTGAACACTGAAGCTTTCTTT. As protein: CASSLSVNTEAFF.

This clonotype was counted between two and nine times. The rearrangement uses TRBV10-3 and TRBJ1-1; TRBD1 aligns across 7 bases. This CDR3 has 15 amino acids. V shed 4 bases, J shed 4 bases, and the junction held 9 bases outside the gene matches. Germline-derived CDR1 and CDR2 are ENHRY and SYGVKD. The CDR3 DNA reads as TGTGCCATCAGTGGAGTCACAAGGGGGCGCACTGAAGCTTTCTTT. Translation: CAISGVTRGRTEAFF.

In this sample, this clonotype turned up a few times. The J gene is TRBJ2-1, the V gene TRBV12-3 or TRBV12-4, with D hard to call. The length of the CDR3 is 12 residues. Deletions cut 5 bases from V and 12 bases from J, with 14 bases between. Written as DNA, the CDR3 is TGTGCCAGCAGTCAGAGTCGTCTGGGGCAGTTCTTC. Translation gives CASSQSRLGQFF.

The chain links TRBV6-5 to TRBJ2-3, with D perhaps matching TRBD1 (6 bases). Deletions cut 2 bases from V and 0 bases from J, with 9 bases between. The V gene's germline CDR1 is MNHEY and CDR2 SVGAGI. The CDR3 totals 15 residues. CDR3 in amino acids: CASSYRGFSTDTQYF. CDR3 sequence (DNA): TGTGCCAGCAGTTACAGGGGGTTTAGCACAGATACGCAGTATTTT.

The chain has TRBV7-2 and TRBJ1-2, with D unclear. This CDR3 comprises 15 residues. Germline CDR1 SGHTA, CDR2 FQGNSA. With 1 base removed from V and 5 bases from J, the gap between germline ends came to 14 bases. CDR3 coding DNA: TGTGCCAGCAGCTTAGGTTCAGGACCTCTTTATGGCTACACCTTC. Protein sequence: CASSLGSGPLYGYTF. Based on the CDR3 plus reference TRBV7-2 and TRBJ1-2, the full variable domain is GAGVSQSPSNKVTEKGKDVELRCDPISGHTALYWYRQSLGQGLEFLIYFQGNSAPDKSGLPSDRFSAERTGGSVSTLTIQRTQQEDSAVYLCASSLGSGPLYGYTFGSGTRLTVV.

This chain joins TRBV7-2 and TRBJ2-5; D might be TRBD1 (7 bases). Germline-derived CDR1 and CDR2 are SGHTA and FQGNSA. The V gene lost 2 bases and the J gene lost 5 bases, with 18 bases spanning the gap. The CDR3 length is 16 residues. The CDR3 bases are TGTGCCAGCAGCTTATCCCGGGGGACAGTAGATGAGACCCAGTACTTC. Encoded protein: CASSLSRGTVDETQYF.

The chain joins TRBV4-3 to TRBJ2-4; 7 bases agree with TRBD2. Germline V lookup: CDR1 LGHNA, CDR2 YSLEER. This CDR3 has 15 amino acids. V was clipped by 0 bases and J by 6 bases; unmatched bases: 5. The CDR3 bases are TGCGCCAGCAGCCAAGATATAGGGACTACAAACATTCAGTACTTC. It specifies CASSQDIGTTNIQYF.

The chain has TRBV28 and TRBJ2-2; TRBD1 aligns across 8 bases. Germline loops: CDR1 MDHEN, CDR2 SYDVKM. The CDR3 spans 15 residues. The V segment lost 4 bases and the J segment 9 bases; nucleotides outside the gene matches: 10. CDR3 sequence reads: CASSSSLDRGRELFF. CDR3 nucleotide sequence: TGTGCCAGCAGTTCCAGTCTCGACAGGGGAAGGGAGCTGTTTTTT.

CDR3 nucleotides: TGTGCCAGCAGCCAAGATACAGGATCTTATGGCTACACCTTC. It is translated as CASSQDTGSYGYTF. The chain joins TRBV14 to TRBJ1-2; TRBD1 is a possible D gene (5 bases). The CDR3 has 14 amino acids. With 0 bases removed from V and 5 bases from J, the gap between germline ends came to 10 bases. CDR1 SGHDN and CDR2 FVKESK come from the germline V gene. The full variable domain, completed using reference TRBV14 and TRBJ1-2, is EAGVTQFPSHSVIEKGQTVTLRCDPISGHDNLYWYRRVMGKEIKFLLHFVKESKQDESGMPNNRFLAERTGGTYSTLKVQPAELEDSGVYFCASSQDTGSYGYTFGSGTRLTVV.

The CDR3 DNA reads as TGTGCCAGCGGTCGAACGGAGGCAGGGCTTGAGATTGAAGCTTTCTTT. Translating it yields CASGRTEAGLEIEAFF. The chain recombines TRBV4-2 with TRBJ1-1, with a possible D match to TRBD1 (5 bases). From germline, CDR1 is LGHNA and CDR2 YNFKEQ. CDR3 length equals 16 residues. V was shortened by 8 bases and J by 7 bases, with 26 bases between the two germline ends.

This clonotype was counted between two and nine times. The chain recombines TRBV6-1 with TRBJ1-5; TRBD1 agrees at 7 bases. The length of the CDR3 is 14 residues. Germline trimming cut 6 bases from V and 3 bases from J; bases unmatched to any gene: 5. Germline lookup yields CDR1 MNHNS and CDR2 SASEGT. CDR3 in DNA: TGTGCCAGCAGCGATACAGGGGTCAATCAGCCCCAGCATTTT. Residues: CASSDTGVNQPQHF.

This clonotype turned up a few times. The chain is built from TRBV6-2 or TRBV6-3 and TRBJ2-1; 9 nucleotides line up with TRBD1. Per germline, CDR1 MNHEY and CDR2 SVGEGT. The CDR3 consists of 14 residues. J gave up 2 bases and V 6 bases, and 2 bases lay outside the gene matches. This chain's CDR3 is CASRDRGTYNEQFF. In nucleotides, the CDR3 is TGTGCCAGCAGGGACAGGGGCACCTACAATGAGCAGTTCTTC.